Presented here are 30 T cell receptor beta chains from one specimen sequenced in a study of T cell responses to AZD1222 COVID-19 vaccine. Using immunoSEQ multiplex PCR, the repertoire was profiled, and TCRdb retains in-frame clones only, with some absent. The sample shows more than 95,000 clones, more than 70% of them seen only once. Sequencing used peripheral blood, obtained on day 0 of AZD1222 vaccination. The receptors were gathered from an adult in good health.

The rearrangement uses TRBV11-2 and TRBJ1-2; possible D gene TRBD1, 5 bases. Trimming removed 3 bases from V and 6 bases from J, with 14 bases in between. Looked up from germline, CDR1 is SGHAT and CDR2 is FQNNGV. The CDR3 spans 14 residues. CDR3 nucleotides: TGTGCCAGCAGCTTTGGTATCAGGGTGGATGGCTACACCTTC. Translated: CASSFGIRVDGYTF.

The CDR3 DNA reads TGCGCCAGCAGCCAAATACTAAAGACAGGGGACGCGGAGACCCAGTACTTC. Translating gives CASSQILKTGDAETQYF. The rearrangement uses TRBV4-1 and TRBJ2-5, with 8 nucleotides matching TRBD1. The V gene end was trimmed by 2 bases and the J gene end by 5 bases; junction bases not matched to a gene: 13. The CDR3 consists of 17 residues. Per the germline V gene, CDR1 is MGHRA and CDR2 is YSYEKL.

This sequence joins TRBV6-5 and TRBJ2-7, with D hard to call. The CDR3 sequence is 12 residues long. Trimming stripped 8 bases from V and 3 bases from J, with 11 bases between. Germline values: CDR1 MNHEY, CDR2 SVGAGI. The CDR3, as DNA: TGTGCCAGCCGGGTGAATAGCTACGAGCAGTACTTC. This translates into CASRVNSYEQYF.

This rearrangement joins TRBV14 to TRBJ2-7; TRBD1 matches at 10 bases. The ends lost 4 bases at V and 2 bases at J; junction bases unmatched: 5. The CDR3 spans 15 residues. Germline CDR1 reads SGHDN; CDR2 reads FVKESK. Here the CDR3 DNA reads TGTGCCAGCAGCCTTACGGGGACAGGGGCCTACGAGCAGTACTTC. Translation gives CASSLTGTGAYEQYF.

This rearrangement joins TRBV6-5 to TRBJ1-1; D remains unclear. The CDR3 loop spans 15 amino acids. The germline V gene encodes CDR1 MNHEY and CDR2 SVGAGI. V was pared by 6 bases and J by 0 bases, with 14 bases between. The CDR3 nucleotides read TGTGCCAGCAGCCGCCCCGCTACCGTGAACACTGAAGCTTTCTTT. Translation: CASSRPATVNTEAFF.

J is TRBJ1-2 and V is TRBV7-2; D may be TRBD1 (6 bases). The CDR3 spans 15 residues. With 3 bases removed from V and 4 bases from J, the gap between germline ends came to 15 bases. CDR1 SGHTA and CDR2 FQGNSA come from the germline V gene. The CDR3, as DNA: TGTGCCAGCAGCTTCCAGACAGGATCTAGCTATGGCTACACCTTC. Translating gives CASSFQTGSSYGYTF.

Written as DNA, the CDR3 is TGTGCCAGCAGCCGTTTAGCGGGGGAATACAATGAGCAGTTCTTC. Translation gives CASSRLAGEYNEQFF. The chain recombines TRBV7-8 with TRBJ2-1; 9 positions match TRBD2. V dropped 5 bases and J dropped 4; count of bases not matched to a gene: 6. CDR3 length: 15 amino acids. The V gene's germline CDR1 is SGHVS and CDR2 FQNEAQ.

DNA of the CDR3: TGTGCCAGCAGTCTGTGGCGGGAGCCTGGGAATGAGCAGTTCTTC. Residues: CASSLWREPGNEQFF. The chain recombines TRBV6-1 with TRBJ2-1, with 7 nucleotides matching TRBD2. Trimming took 5 bases from V and 7 from J; bases not matched to a gene: 11. CDR3 length: 15 residues. Germline CDR1 MNHNS, CDR2 SASEGT.

This clone was recorded only once. The chain carries TRBV12-2 and TRBJ1-6; TRBD1, the table's D call, was not compared with the DNA. TRBV12-2 is designated a pseudogene. The CDR3 is 14 amino acids. The CDR3 loop is CARDGDRGSSPLHF. For the CDR3, the DNA is TGTGCAAGGGATGGAGATAGGGGAAGTTCACCCCTCCACTTT.

The rearrangement links TRBV14 to TRBJ1-2; weak D call: TRBD1 (6 bases). CDR3 length equals 14 residues. Trimming took off 1 base at V and 7 bases at J, with 13 bases between the two ends. CDR1 is SGHDN, CDR2 FVKESK, per germline. The chain's CDR3 is CASSQVMGAGGYTF. In nucleotides, the CDR3 is TGTGCCAGCAGCCAAGTAATGGGGGCCGGTGGCTACACCTTC.

This clone showed up just once. V usage is TRBV19 and J usage is TRBJ1-1; tentatively, D is TRBD1 (6 bases). V dropped 5 bases and J dropped 0 bases, with 16 bases sitting between them. The length of the CDR3 is 16 residues. Germline CDR1 reads LNHDA; CDR2 reads SQIVND (reference sequence). The DNA for the CDR3 is TGTGCCAGTAGTCAGGCGACAGGTGGCATGAACACTGAAGCTTTCTTT. Amino acid sequence: CASSQATGGMNTEAFF.

V gene TRBV7-2 combines with J gene TRBJ2-2; D possibly corresponds to TRBD1 (5 bases). Per germline, CDR1 SGHTA and CDR2 FQGNSA. V was shortened by 1 base and J by 3 bases, with 9 bases between the two germline ends. The CDR3 is 15 residues long. CDR3 protein: CASSLDGADTGELFF. The DNA of the CDR3 is TGTGCCAGCAGCTTAGATGGGGCCGACACCGGGGAGCTGTTTTTT.

This sequence joins TRBV5-1 and TRBJ2-7; 7 bases are a match to TRBD1. V trimming: 2 bases; J trimming: 2 bases; junction bases outside the gene matches: 7. The CDR3 runs to 15 residues. CDR1 is SGHRS and CDR2 is YFSETQ in the germline V gene. CDR3 coding DNA: TGCGCCAGCAGCTTAAACAGGGGACCCACCTACGAGCAGTACTTC. Its protein is CASSLNRGPTYEQYF.

J is TRBJ2-1 and V is TRBV20-1; D perhaps matches TRBD1 (6 bases). The germline V and J ends were trimmed by 5 bases and 5 bases, with 7 bases remaining between them. The CDR3 extends over 11 amino acids. Germline CDR1 DFQATT, CDR2 SNEGSKA (reference sequence). The DNA for the CDR3 is TGCAGTGCTGCAGGGGACAATGAGCAGTTCTTC. This gives the protein CSAAGDNEQFF.

This chain joins TRBV15 and TRBJ1-4; D call uncertain. Trimming shortened V by 5 bases and J by 8 bases, and 18 bases separated the two germline ends. Germline-derived CDR1 and CDR2 are LNHNV and YYDKDF (reference sequence). This CDR3 has 15 amino acids. The CDR3 DNA sequence: TGTGCCACCAGCTTGGGAGATGGGGAGTGGGAAAAACTGTTTTTT. Protein: CATSLGDGEWEKLFF.

This rearrangement joins TRBV28 to TRBJ1-1; D remains ambiguous. Looked up from germline, CDR1 is MDHEN and CDR2 is SYDVKM. The CDR3 has 13 residues. V was clipped by 8 bases and J by 0 bases, with 10 bases between them. In DNA form, the CDR3 reads TGTGCCAGCTCTTCGGGAATGAACACTGAAGCTTTCTTT. Translation gives CASSSGMNTEAFF.

The chain carries TRBV28 and TRBJ2-4; possible D gene TRBD1, 6 bases. The CDR3 contains 14 residues. Per the germline V gene, CDR1 is MDHEN and CDR2 is SYDVKM. V shed 4 bases and J shed 1 base, with 8 bases lying between them. The CDR3 DNA reads as TGTGCCAGCAGTTCGCAGGGGGCCAAAAACATTCAGTACTTC. It codes for CASSSQGAKNIQYF.

This clone was seen more than once but under ten times. The chain joins TRBV7-3 to TRBJ2-2, with 8 bases matching TRBD1. Losses at the gene ends were 5 bases for V and 8 bases for J; bases not matched to a gene: 13. This CDR3 has 16 residues. CDR1 and CDR2 (germline): SGHTA, FQGTGA. The CDR3 is CASSNHPQGAKGELFF. For the CDR3, the DNA is TGTGCCAGCAGCAACCACCCCCAGGGGGCAAAGGGGGAGCTGTTTTTT.

This sequence joins TRBV6-2 or TRBV6-3 and TRBJ2-7; 7 bases agree with TRBD1. This CDR3 is built from 16 residues. Per the germline V gene, CDR1 is MNHEY and CDR2 is SVGEGT. The V and J ends lost 6 bases and 6 bases, in that order; junction bases with no gene match: 17. CDR3 in amino acids: CASSPTFGTAVGEQYF. In nucleotides, the CDR3 is TGTGCCAGCAGCCCAACCTTCGGGACAGCTGTCGGCGAGCAGTACTTC.

Comments on this clone: One junction end does not reproduce the germline sequence, and a read error may be involved. The CDR3 region is CASSDRALGGEQYF. The CDR3 DNA reads TGCGCCAGCAGTGACAGGGCCTTAGGGGGCGAGCAGTACTTC. The chain carries TRBV6-1 and TRBJ2-5, with 7 bases matching TRBD1. Matching the DNA end better, TRBJ2-7 makes the J call doubtful. The germline V gene encodes CDR1 MNHNS and CDR2 SASEGT. CDR3 length: 14 amino acids.

The V and J genes are TRBV11-1 and TRBJ2-4; D is possibly TRBD1 (5 bases). V lost 2 bases and J lost 7, with 15 bases in between. This CDR3 spans 15 amino acids. CDR1 SGHAT and CDR2 FQDESV come from the germline V gene (reference sequence). The CDR3 DNA sequence: TGTGCCAGCAGCTTAAGTCTAGGGGCAAGCAACATTCAGTACTTC. Encoded protein: CASSLSLGASNIQYF.

The gene calls are TRBV6-5 and TRBJ1-6, with a weak D call TRBD1 (6 bases). From germline, CDR1 is MNHEY and CDR2 SVGAGI. V was pared by 8 bases and J by 6 bases, with 11 bases between. The CDR3 is 13 residues long. The DNA of the CDR3 is TGTGCCAGCCGGCGGGACACTAATTCACCCCTCCACTTT. Amino acid sequence: CASRRDTNSPLHF.

The J gene is TRBJ2-3, the V gene TRBV14; D may correspond to TRBD1 or TRBD2 (5 bases each). The CDR3 is 12 residues long. V gave up 4 bases and J gave up 5 bases, with 7 bases separating them. Per germline, CDR1 SGHDN and CDR2 FVKESK. Here the CDR3 reads CASSPGGDTQYF. The CDR3 region has the DNA TGTGCCAGCAGCCCTGGGGGAGATACGCAGTATTTT.

The rearrangement uses TRBV19 and TRBJ1-1, with no clear D. Germline V gene lookup returns CDR1 LNHDA and CDR2 SQIVND (reference sequence). The V gene lost 4 bases and the J gene lost 4 bases, with 13 bases spanning the gap. CDR3 length equals 14 residues. In DNA form, the CDR3 reads TGTGCCAGTAGTACCCGAGGACCCGTCACTGAAGCTTTCTTT. It specifies CASSTRGPVTEAFF.

The gene calls are TRBV28 and TRBJ1-2; D ambiguous. Per germline, CDR1 MDHEN and CDR2 SYDVKM. V was shortened by 6 bases and J by 4 bases, with 9 bases between the two germline ends. There are 12 residues in the CDR3. In DNA, the CDR3 is TGTGCCAGCAGCTCCGGGCCCTATGGCTACACCTTC. Protein: CASSSGPYGYTF.

The genes are TRBV24-1 and TRBJ1-2; D remains ambiguous. This CDR3 region has 17 residues. Germline CDR1 and CDR2: KGHDR and SFDVKD. Deletions cut 6 bases from V and 6 bases from J, with 25 bases between. The CDR3 spells CATSNAGMGSGQDGYTF. CDR3 nucleotides: TGTGCCACCAGTAATGCAGGTATGGGGAGCGGGCAAGATGGCTACACCTTC.

CDR3 DNA sequence: TGTGCCAGCAGTTTTCGACACGGTGAGCAGTTCTTC. Translating gives CASSFRHGEQFF. The J gene is TRBJ2-1, the V gene TRBV28, with unresolved D. The CDR3 loop spans 12 amino acids. Trimming left V 3 bases short and J 9 bases short, with 9 bases between. Looked up from germline, CDR1 is MDHEN and CDR2 is SYDVKM.

This rearrangement joins TRBV6-5 to TRBJ1-1; D is perhaps TRBD1 (5 bases). The CDR3 has 12 amino acids. Germline CDR1 is MNHEY and CDR2 is SVGAGI. Trimming removed 11 bases at V and 8 bases at J, with 18 bases between. The CDR3 bases are TGTGCCGGGGGATCGCTGGGGGTAGAAGCTTTCTTT. The encoded protein is CAGGSLGVEAFF.

The CDR3 region is CASSSDTDTQYF. CDR3 DNA: TGTGCCAGCAGCTCCGATACAGATACGCAGTATTTT. The V call is TRBV11-3, the J call TRBJ2-3; D not certain. The CDR3 is made up of 12 amino acids. The V end was cut by 4 bases, the J end by 3 bases, with 5 bases between. Germline V gene sequence: CDR1 SGHNT, CDR2 YENEEA.

This chain connects TRBV28 to TRBJ1-2, with 10 nucleotides matching TRBD1. CDR1 is MDHEN and CDR2 is SYDVKM in the germline V gene. This CDR3 has 14 amino acids. The junction had 6 bases not matched to a gene; V was cut back by 7 bases and J by 4 bases. CDR3 amino acids: CASTSRDRGYGYTF. DNA for the CDR3: TGTGCCAGCACTTCCAGGGACAGGGGCTATGGCTACACCTTC.